Listed here is a single TCR beta chain. The sample belongs to a study of blood T cell repertoires in COVID-19. Looking at the study overall: Samples representing acute and convalescent COVID-19 were sourced from the United States, Italy and Spain. T cells, B-cell-depleted T cells, or PBMCs supplied cDNA or gDNA.

Germline V gene lookup returns CDR1 SGHRS and CDR2 YFSETQ. This CDR3 spans 16 amino acids. V gave up 0 bases and J gave up 4 bases; unmatched junction bases: 6. In the original workflow: Estimation of nucleated cell counts relied on the amplification of reference gene primers. Here immunoSEQ multiplex PCR was the method, and the copy in TCRdb shows in-frame clones only, minus some. V, J and clone size derive from that table, while D and trimming were established from the DNA sequence. The sample includes roughly 250,000 clones, about 83% of them seen just once. The chain uses TRBV5-1 and TRBJ1-1, with 10 positions matching TRBD1. This TCR came from a human donor in a cohort sampled during active COVID-19. Sequencing used peripheral blood. In DNA form, the CDR3 reads TGCGCCAGCAGCTTGGGGGACAGGGGTATTGGCACTGAAGCTTTCTTT. Encoded protein: CASSLGDRGIGTEAFF.